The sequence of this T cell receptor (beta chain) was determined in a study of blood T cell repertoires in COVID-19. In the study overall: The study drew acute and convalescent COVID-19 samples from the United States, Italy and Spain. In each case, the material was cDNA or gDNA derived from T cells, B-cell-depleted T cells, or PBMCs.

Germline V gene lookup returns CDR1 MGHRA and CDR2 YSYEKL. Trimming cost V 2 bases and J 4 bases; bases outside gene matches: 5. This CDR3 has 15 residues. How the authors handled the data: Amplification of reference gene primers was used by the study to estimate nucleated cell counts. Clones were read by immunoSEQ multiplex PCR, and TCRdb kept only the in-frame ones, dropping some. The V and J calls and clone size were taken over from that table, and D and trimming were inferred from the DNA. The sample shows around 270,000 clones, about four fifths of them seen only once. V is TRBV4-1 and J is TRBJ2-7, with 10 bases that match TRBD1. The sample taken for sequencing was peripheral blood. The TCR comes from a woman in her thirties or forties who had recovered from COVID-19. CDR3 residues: CASSQSGTGAYEQYF. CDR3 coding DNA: TGCGCCAGCAGCCAATCCGGGACAGGGGCGTACGAGCAGTACTTC.